This T cell receptor (beta chain) was captured by sequencing in a study of blood T cell repertoires in COVID-19. Across the study: Acute and convalescent COVID-19 samples came from the United States, Italy and Spain. Sources were T cells, B-cell-depleted T cells, or PBMCs; the material itself was cDNA or gDNA.

The CDR3 consists of 13 residues. Per the germline V gene, CDR1 is MNHEY and CDR2 is SVGAGI. With 10 bases removed from V and 1 base from J, the gap between germline ends came to 13 bases. As handled by the study authors: Reference gene primers were amplified, and this amplification served to estimate nucleated cell counts. The data were produced by immunoSEQ multiplex PCR, yet TCRdb's version contains in-frame clones alone and is incomplete. V, J and clone size are those of that table, while D and trimming were read from the DNA. The sample records fewer than 700,000 clones, about 89% being singletons.

V gene TRBV6-5 combines with J gene TRBJ1-1; D possibly corresponds to TRBD1 (6 bases). Sequencing used peripheral blood. This clonotype was sampled from a woman aged 45-65 years with COVID-19, enrolled during active disease. The CDR3 nucleotides read TGTGCCACCACAGGGACGGGGAACACTGAAGCTTTCTTT. This codes for CATTGTGNTEAFF.